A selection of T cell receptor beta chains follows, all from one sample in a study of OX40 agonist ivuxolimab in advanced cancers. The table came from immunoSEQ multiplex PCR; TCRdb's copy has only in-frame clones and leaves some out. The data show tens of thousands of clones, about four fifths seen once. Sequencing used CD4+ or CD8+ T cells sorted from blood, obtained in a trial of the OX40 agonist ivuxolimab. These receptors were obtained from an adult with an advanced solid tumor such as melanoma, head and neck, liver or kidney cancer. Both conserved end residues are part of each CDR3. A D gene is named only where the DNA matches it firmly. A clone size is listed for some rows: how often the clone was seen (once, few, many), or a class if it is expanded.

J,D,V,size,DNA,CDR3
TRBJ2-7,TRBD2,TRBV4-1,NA,TGCGCCAGCAGCCAAGCCGGCGGGGGGATCTACGAGCAGTACTTC,CASSQAGGGIYEQYF
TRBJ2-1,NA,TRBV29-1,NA,TGCAGCGTTGACGGGAGCTCCTACAATGAGCAGTTCTTC,CSVDGSSYNEQFF
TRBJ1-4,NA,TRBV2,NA,TGTGCCATAGATCGGGGCAGGCTCGGTAATGAAAAACTGTTTTTT,CAIDRGRLGNEKLFF
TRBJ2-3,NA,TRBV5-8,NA,TGTGCCAGCAGCTTGGTTCAGGGCCGATACACAGATACGCAGTATTTT,CASSLVQGRYTDTQYF
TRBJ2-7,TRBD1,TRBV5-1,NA,TGCGCCAGCAGCTTAAACCGGGACAGGCCCTCCGACGAGCAGTACTTC,CASSLNRDRPSDEQYF
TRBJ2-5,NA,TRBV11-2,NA,TGTGCCAGCAGCCACACGGGATCACGAGAGACCCAGTACTTC,CASSHTGSRETQYF
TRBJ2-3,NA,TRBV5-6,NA,TGTGCCAGCAGCCCGGAGGGGACCACAGATACGCAGTATTTT,CASSPEGTTDTQYF
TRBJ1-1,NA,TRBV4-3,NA,TGCGCCAGCAGCCAACGTTTTAACACTGAAGCTTTCTTT,CASSQRFNTEAFF
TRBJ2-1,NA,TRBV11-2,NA,TGTGCCAGCAGTGCCCGGTACAATGAGCAGTTCTTC,CASSARYNEQFF
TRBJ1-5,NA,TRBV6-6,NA,TGTGCCAGCAGTTTTAGGAGTCAGCCCCAGCATTTT,CASSFRSQPQHF
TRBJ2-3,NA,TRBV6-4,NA,TGTGCCAGCAGTGACTCCACCACAGATACGCAGTATTTT,CASSDSTTDTQYF
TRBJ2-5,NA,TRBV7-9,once,TGTGCCAGCAGCCGGGACATTTCCCAAGAGACCCAGTACTTC,CASSRDISQETQYF
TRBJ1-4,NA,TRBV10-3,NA,TGTGCCATCAGTGCAGGGTTTACAACTAATGAAAAACTGTTTTTT,CAISAGFTTNEKLFF
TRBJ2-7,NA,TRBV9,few,TGTGCCAGCAGCGTAGAACCTCCGGGACTGGGCGAGCAGTACTTC,CASSVEPPGLGEQYF
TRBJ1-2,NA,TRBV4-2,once,TGTGCCAGCAGCCAAGATGCGGGGGCCGTGGGCGGCTACACCTTC,CASSQDAGAVGGYTF